One and the same sample provided the 5 T cell receptor beta chains below, sequenced in a study of blood T cell repertoires in COVID-19. The method was immunoSEQ multiplex PCR; TCRdb's version includes in-frame clones alone and lacks a portion of them. The sample has some 300,000 clones; approximately 86% are singletons. The specimen sequenced was peripheral blood. The origin of the receptors is a woman aged 50 to 65 with active or convalescent COVID-19.

This clone was seen just once. This chain uses TRBV5-1 with TRBJ1-6, with 7 nucleotides matching TRBD1. V was pared by 4 bases and J by 8 bases, with 6 bases of the junction left unmatched. Germline CDR1 reads SGHRS; CDR2 reads YFSETQ. The CDR3 runs 14 residues. The CDR3 DNA reads TGCGCCAGCAGCGGAGGGGGCGGGTATTCACCCCTCCACTTT. Translating it yields CASSGGGGYSPLHF.

The rearrangement uses TRBV6-5 and TRBJ2-7, with D possibly being TRBD2 (6 bases). CDR1 is MNHEY and CDR2 is SVGAGI in the germline V gene. CDR3 length: 13 amino acids. V lost 7 bases and J 4 bases, leaving 14 bases between the germline ends. CDR3 amino acids: CASTPPGRYEQYF. CDR3 nucleotide sequence: TGTGCCAGCACCCCCCCAGGGAGGTACGAGCAGTACTTC.

This rearrangement joins TRBV7-9 to TRBJ1-1; TRBD1 aligns across 11 bases. Germline loops: CDR1 SEHNR, CDR2 FQNEAQ (reference sequence). V dropped 3 bases and J dropped 9; count of bases not matched to a gene: 0. The CDR3 runs 12 residues. CDR3 residues: CASSLDRGQAFF. CDR3 DNA: TGTGCCAGCAGCTTGGACAGGGGGCAAGCTTTCTTT.

The count of this clone is one. This chain joins TRBV27 and TRBJ2-7; 10 positions agree with TRBD1. Looked up from germline, CDR1 is MNHEY and CDR2 is SMNVEV (reference sequence). V gave up 4 bases and J gave up 2 bases; unmatched junction bases: 5. CDR3 size: 15 residues. CDR3 nucleotide sequence: TGTGCCAGCAGTTCTGACAGGGGGCGACCCTACGAGCAGTACTTC. This translates into CASSSDRGRPYEQYF.

The chain has TRBV7-9 and TRBJ1-2; the D gene is possibly TRBD1 (5 bases). CDR1 and CDR2 from the germline V gene are SEHNR and FQNEAQ (reference sequence). The ends were cut back, 6 bases at V and 5 bases at J, with 13 bases in the middle. This CDR3 contains 13 residues. CDR3 nucleotide sequence: TGTGCCAGCAGACGCGGGACGGTTTATGGCTACACCTTC. Amino acid sequence: CASRRGTVYGYTF.